This T cell receptor beta chain stems from a study of cytomegalovirus exposure and HLA in healthy donors. Some clones are missing from TCRdb's copy, which holds only in-frame ones; the method was immunoSEQ multiplex PCR. The repertoire holds some 100,000 clones, around nine tenths seen once, with approximately 2.3% in the top ten. Germline V gene sequence: CDR1 SNHLY, CDR2 FYNNEI. The CDR3 is 15 residues long. Trimming at V came to 7 bases and at J to 6 bases, leaving 11 bases not matched to a gene. The specimen was PBMCs. The rearrangement joins TRBV2 to TRBJ2-2, with 7 bases fitting TRBD1. The source is a woman aged 18-35 years in good health and CMV-seronegative. CDR3 region: CASKLQGTSAGELFF. The DNA for the CDR3 is TGTGCCAGCAAATTACAGGGGACGTCCGCCGGGGAGCTGTTTTTT.